Listed here are 25 T cell receptor beta chains from one sample, sequenced in a study of neoadjuvant anti-PD-1 for oral cavity cancer. The protocol was immunoSEQ multiplex PCR, while the TCRdb copy is restricted to in-frame clones and leaves out a portion. The table has 65,000 to 70,000 clones, approximately 87% seen once; the top ten hold 2.5% to 3%. Regarding time point: after neoadjuvant nivolumab, at surgical resection. The material was PBMCs, obtained after nivolumab (anti-PD-1) treatment. These receptors all come from a person aged 40 to 85 with oral cavity squamous cell carcinoma.

The genes are TRBV6-6 and TRBJ2-7, with unresolved D. Between the trimmed V and J ends, which lost 6 bases and 2 bases, there was a span of 8 bases. The CDR3 is 12 residues long. From germline, CDR1 is MNHNY and CDR2 SVGAGI (reference sequence). The CDR3 DNA sequence: TGTGCCAGCAGAAAAGATACCTACGAGCAGTACTTC. It encodes CASRKDTYEQYF.

This clone showed up just a few times. The chain has TRBV28 and TRBJ2-1; 7 bases match TRBD2. The trim removed 6 bases at V and 2 bases at J, leaving 10 bases unmatched. CDR3 size: 16 residues. Germline CDR1 is MDHEN and CDR2 is SYDVKM. CDR3 DNA sequence: TGTGCCAGCAGCACCCCTAGCGGACCGACCTACAATGAGCAGTTCTTC. Translation: CASSTPSGPTYNEQFF.

The chain has TRBV14 and TRBJ1-1, with 11 bases lining up with TRBD1. CDR1 and CDR2 (germline): SGHDN, FVKESK. V was pared by 5 bases and J by 0 bases, with 2 bases of the junction left unmatched. The CDR3 contains 15 residues. In DNA, the CDR3 is TGTGCCAGCAGCGGACAGGGGGCTATGAACACTGAAGCTTTCTTT. Its protein is CASSGQGAMNTEAFF.

This chain links TRBV5-1 with TRBJ2-5; 9 bases line up with TRBD2. The junction had 8 bases not matched to a gene; V was cut back by 3 bases and J by 2 bases. Germline CDR1 SGHRS, CDR2 YFSETQ. The CDR3 loop spans 16 amino acids. The CDR3: CASSSISGGRQETQYF. Here the CDR3 DNA reads TGCGCCAGCAGCTCCATTAGCGGGGGTAGGCAAGAGACCCAGTACTTC.

This sequence joins TRBV2 and TRBJ2-5; no clear D. The CDR3 has 12 amino acids. Per the germline V gene, CDR1 is SNHLY and CDR2 is FYNNEI. The V end lost 6 bases, the J end lost 2 bases, and 7 bases lay between the germline ends. This chain's CDR3 is CASRRSQETQYF. The CDR3 coding sequence is TGTGCCAGCAGGCGATCGCAAGAGACCCAGTACTTC.

The rearrangement joins TRBV6-5 to TRBJ2-7; D tentatively fits TRBD1 or TRBD2 (5 bases each). CDR1 MNHEY and CDR2 SVGAGI come from the germline V gene. The CDR3 totals 15 residues. Trimming removed 0 bases from V and 6 bases from J, with 15 bases in between. The CDR3 bases are TGTGCCAGCAGTTACTCATCACAGGTCGGGGTCGAGCAGTACTTC. It yields the protein CASSYSSQVGVEQYF.

The CDR3 loop reads CASSESEGYEQYF. CDR3 nucleotide sequence: TGTGCCAGCAGTGAATCGGAAGGATACGAGCAGTACTTC. This chain links TRBV6-1 with TRBJ2-7; D remains ambiguous. V shed 2 bases and J shed 4 bases, with 9 bases lying between them. This CDR3 region has 13 residues. CDR1 and CDR2 (germline): MNHNS, SASEGT.

The V gene is TRBV10-2, the J gene TRBJ1-1, with D tentatively TRBD1 (5 bases). CDR3 length equals 14 residues. The V end was cut by 5 bases, the J end by 0 bases, with 10 bases between. Germline loops: CDR1 WSHSY, CDR2 SAAADI. CDR3 protein: CASSQKGMNTEAFF. In nucleotides, the CDR3 is TGCGCCAGCAGTCAGAAGGGGATGAACACTGAAGCTTTCTTT.

The chain employs TRBV15 and TRBJ1-5; D might be TRBD1 (5 bases). V was cut by 0 bases and J by 8 bases, with 11 bases left in between. The CDR3 loop spans 14 amino acids. Per the germline V gene, CDR1 is LNHNV and CDR2 is YYDKDF (reference sequence). The CDR3 sequence: CATSRDRRGEPQHF. The CDR3 nucleotides read TGTGCCACCAGCAGAGATCGGAGGGGTGAGCCCCAGCATTTT.

The gene calls are TRBV11-2 and TRBJ1-1, with D possibly being TRBD1 (5 bases). Germline loops: CDR1 SGHAT, CDR2 FQNNGV. The V gene lost 6 bases and the J gene lost 1 base, with 12 bases spanning the gap. There are 14 residues in the CDR3. The DNA of the CDR3 is TGTGCCAGCAGGACGGGACGATCGAACACTGAAGCTTTCTTT. Protein product: CASRTGRSNTEAFF.

This sequence joins TRBV19 and TRBJ2-3; D gene unclear. This CDR3 has 12 amino acids. The V end was cut by 5 bases, the J end by 6 bases, with 9 bases between. Germline-derived CDR1 and CDR2 are LNHDA and SQIVND (reference sequence). DNA of the CDR3: TGTGCCAGTAGTCCGATTCGGGATACGCAGTATTTT. It encodes CASSPIRDTQYF.

CDR3 region: CASSPGTLGFGQFF. The CDR3 region has the DNA TGCGCCAGCAGCCCCGGGACCCTTGGGTTTGGGCAGTTCTTC. The V call is TRBV5-1, the J call TRBJ2-1; either TRBD1 or TRBD2 may supply D (5 bases each). The CDR3 extends over 14 amino acids. Deletions cut 4 bases from V and 12 bases from J, with 20 bases between. Germline V gene sequence: CDR1 SGHRS, CDR2 YFSETQ.

To note about this clone: Other nucleotide sequences from this sample produce the same CDR3. The genes are TRBV19 and TRBJ1-2; D is unclear. With 1 base removed from V and 2 bases from J, the gap between germline ends came to 8 bases. Germline V gives CDR1 LNHDA, CDR2 SQIVND (reference sequence). The CDR3 is made up of 14 amino acids. This chain's CDR3 is CASSIGQLNYGYTF. CDR3 DNA sequence: TGTGCCAGTAGTATAGGCCAGCTCAACTATGGCTACACCTTC. The entire variable domain, with the rest obtained from reference TRBV19 and TRBJ1-2, is as follows: DGGITQSPKYLFRKEGQNVTLSCEQNLNHDAMYWYRQDPGQGLRLIYYSQIVNDFQKGDIAEGYSVSREKKESFPLTVTSAQKNPTAFYLCASSIGQLNYGYTFGSGTRLTVV.

The chain combines TRBV6-1 with TRBJ2-1; D uncertain. This CDR3 spans 19 amino acids. V gave up 2 bases and J gave up 4 bases, with 24 bases separating them. Germline CDR1 is MNHNS and CDR2 is SASEGT. The CDR3 sequence: CASSEPPFQIRSVYNEQFF. CDR3 nucleotide sequence: TGTGCCAGCAGTGAACCACCCTTCCAAATACGGAGTGTGTACAATGAGCAGTTCTTC.

The rearrangement joins TRBV9 to TRBJ2-3; D is uncertain. Trimming pared 2 bases from V and 3 bases from J, leaving 7 bases between. The CDR3 is 13 amino acids. Germline lookup yields CDR1 SGDLS and CDR2 YYNGEE. CDR3 DNA sequence: TGTGCCAGCAGCGTTTCCTCGACAGATACGCAGTATTTT. Protein sequence: CASSVSSTDTQYF.

The V call is TRBV13, the J call TRBJ1-1; D unclear. V lost 3 bases to trimming and J lost 1 base, with 9 bases between them. This CDR3 has 14 amino acids. Germline-derived CDR1 and CDR2 are PRHDT and FYEKMQ (reference sequence). The DNA for the CDR3 is TGTGCCAGCAGCTTTCAATTCCGGAACACTGAAGCTTTCTTT. Translated, it gives CASSFQFRNTEAFF.

The genes are TRBV19 and TRBJ1-5; D unresolved. In germline, CDR1 is LNHDA, CDR2 SQIVND (reference sequence). The V end was cut by 4 bases, the J end by 11 bases, with 9 bases between. This CDR3 region has 11 residues. CDR3 sequence (DNA): TGTGCCAGTAGTACAACGGGAGCCCAGCATTTT. Amino acids: CASSTTGAQHF. The full variable domain, its missing parts supplied by reference TRBV19 and TRBJ1-5, is DGGITQSPKYLFRKEGQNVTLSCEQNLNHDAMYWYRQDPGQGLRLIYYSQIVNDFQKGDIAEGYSVSREKKESFPLTVTSAQKNPTAFYLCASSTTGAQHFGDGTRLSIL.

This chain joins TRBV2 and TRBJ1-2; TRBD1 matches at 10 bases. Germline CDR1 and CDR2: SNHLY and FYNNEI. The CDR3 is 18 residues long. J gave up 7 bases and V 6 bases, and 20 bases lay outside the gene matches. The CDR3 nucleotides read TGTGCCAGCAGATGGGTCTCAGGGCGACAGGGGGCGCGGCTTGGCTACACCTTC. Amino acids: CASRWVSGRQGARLGYTF.

In its sample, this clone was seen a few times. The chain combines TRBV5-8 with TRBJ2-3; D possibly corresponds to TRBD2 (5 bases). Germline V CDR1 and CDR2: SGHTS, YDEGEE. This CDR3 region has 15 residues. V lost 6 bases to trimming and J lost 0 bases, with 14 bases between them. The CDR3 sequence is CASKKAVTSTDTQYF. For the CDR3, the DNA is TGTGCCAGCAAGAAAGCGGTTACAAGCACAGATACGCAGTATTTT. Filled out from reference TRBV5-8 and TRBJ2-3, the complete variable domain reads EAGVTQSPTHLIKTRGQQATLRCSPISGHTSVYWYQQALGLGLQFLLWYDEGEERNRGNFPPRFSGRQFPNYSSELNVNALELEDSALYLCASKKAVTSTDTQYFGPGTRLTVL.

The chain recombines TRBV29-1 with TRBJ1-1, with no clear D. Germline lookup yields CDR1 SQVTM and CDR2 ANQGSEA. The CDR3 spans 13 residues. V lost 5 bases, J lost 2 bases, and 12 bases lay in between. CDR3: CSVLATTNTEAFF. The CDR3 DNA reads TGCAGCGTTCTGGCCACGACCAACACTGAAGCTTTCTTT.

In DNA, the CDR3 is TGTGCCAGCAGCTTAGAGCGGACAGGTAGGGAGCAGTTCTTC. Protein product: CASSLERTGREQFF. This rearrangement joins TRBV11-2 to TRBJ2-1; 7 bases match TRBD1. The CDR3 is 14 residues long. The trim removed 0 bases at V and 10 bases at J, leaving 6 bases unmatched. Germline V gene lookup returns CDR1 SGHAT and CDR2 FQNNGV.

The V and J genes are TRBV21-1 and TRBJ2-2. TRBV21-1 is recorded as a pseudogene. The CDR3 runs to 15 residues. CDR3 sequence: CARADRGVETGELFF. In DNA, the CDR3 is TGTGCCAGGGCCGATCGGGGCGTAGAAACCGGGGAGCTGTTTTTT.

The V gene is TRBV27, the J gene TRBJ1-2; 12 nucleotides align to TRBD1. Germline V lookup: CDR1 MNHEY, CDR2 SMNVEV (reference sequence). V gave up 3 bases and J gave up 4 bases; unmatched junction bases: 3. The CDR3 loop spans 15 amino acids. This chain's CDR3 is CASSLRDRGLYGYTF. CDR3 DNA: TGTGCCAGCAGTTTGAGGGACAGGGGGCTCTATGGCTACACCTTC.

V is TRBV5-5 and J is TRBJ2-7; 9 nucleotides agree with TRBD1. The ends lost 3 bases at V and 3 bases at J; junction bases unmatched: 7. The CDR3 has 15 amino acids. Germline CDR1 and CDR2: SGHKS and YYEKEE (reference sequence). CDR3 sequence reads: CASSWVPGQGYEQYF. CDR3 nucleotide sequence: TGTGCCAGCAGCTGGGTACCGGGACAGGGCTACGAGCAGTACTTC.

The sample holds one count of this clone. The CDR3 loop reads CASSVLGLALDEQFF. In DNA, the CDR3 is TGTGCCAGCAGCGTTCTAGGGCTAGCTCTGGATGAGCAGTTCTTC. The chain has TRBV9 and TRBJ2-1; D might be TRBD2 (5 bases). This CDR3 comprises 15 residues. The germline gives CDR1 SGDLS, CDR2 YYNGEE. V was cut by 2 bases and J by 8 bases, with 17 bases left in between.